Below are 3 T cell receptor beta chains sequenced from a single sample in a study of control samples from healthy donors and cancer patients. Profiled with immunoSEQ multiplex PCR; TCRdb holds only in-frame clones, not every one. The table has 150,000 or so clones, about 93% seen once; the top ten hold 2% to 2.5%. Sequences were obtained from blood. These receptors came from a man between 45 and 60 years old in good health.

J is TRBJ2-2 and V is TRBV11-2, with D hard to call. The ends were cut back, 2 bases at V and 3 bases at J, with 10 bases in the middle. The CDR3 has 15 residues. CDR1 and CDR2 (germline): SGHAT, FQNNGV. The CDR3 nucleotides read TGTGCCAGCAGCTTAAGGGTCGGGCACACCGGGGAGCTGTTTTTT. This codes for CASSLRVGHTGELFF.

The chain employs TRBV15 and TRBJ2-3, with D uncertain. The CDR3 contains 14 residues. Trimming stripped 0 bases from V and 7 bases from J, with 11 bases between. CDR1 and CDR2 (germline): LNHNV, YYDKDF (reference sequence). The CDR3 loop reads CATSRDEERNTQYF. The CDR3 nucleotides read TGTGCCACCAGCAGAGATGAGGAGCGCAATACGCAGTATTTT.

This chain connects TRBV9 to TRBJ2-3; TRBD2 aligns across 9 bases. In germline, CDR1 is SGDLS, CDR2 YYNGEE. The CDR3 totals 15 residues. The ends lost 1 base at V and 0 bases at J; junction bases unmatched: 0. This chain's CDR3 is CASSVLAGSTDTQYF. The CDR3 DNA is TGTGCCAGCAGCGTACTAGCGGGGAGCACAGATACGCAGTATTTT. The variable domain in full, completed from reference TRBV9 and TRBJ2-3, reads DSGVTQTPKHLITATGQRVTLRCSPRSGDLSVYWYQQSLDQGLQFLIQYYNGEERAKGNILERFSAQQFPDLHSELNLSSLELGDSALYFCASSVLAGSTDTQYFGPGTRLTVL.